This T cell receptor (beta chain) stems from a study of siplizumab effects on memory and regulatory T cells. The repertoire was sequenced with immunoSEQ multiplex PCR; TCRdb's copy has only in-frame clones and lacks some. The sample has about 68,000 clones, around 93% seen once. The CDR3 runs to 11 residues. The ends were cut back, 7 bases at V and 8 bases at J, with 10 bases in the middle. Germline assignment: CDR1 MNHEY and CDR2 SVGAGI. Study-wide results and limits: Alloreactive sequences traceable to unstimulated CD4+ memory cells declined significantly under siplizumab. Roughly 75-97% of proliferating clones (CD4+ or CD8+) could not be assigned a naive or memory phenotype. Proliferating Tregs taken from siplizumab cultures were not shown to have a confirmed suppressive function.

As concerns this clone: Its antigen remains unidentified.

Material for sequencing was CD8+ T cells sorted from blood. The clonotype was recovered from a human donor in good health. V is TRBV6-5 and J is TRBJ2-3, with D tentatively TRBD1 or TRBD2 (5 bases each). The CDR3 DNA reads TGTGCCAGCATCAGGGACGGTACGCAGTATTTT. Its protein is CASIRDGTQYF.